These 26 T cell receptor beta chains came from one sample sequenced in a study of spatial heterogeneity in lung cancer. In TCRdb, the 5' RACE reads were re-called with MiXCR into one record per CDR3 protein. The data show 45,000 to 55,000 distinct CDR3 sequences, about 11% seen once. The sample's time point: blood at routine non-recurrence follow-up after resection. The sequences come from PBMCs, collected at follow-up. The receptors here all came from a male donor with early-stage non-small cell lung cancer.

At least ten counts were recorded for this clonotype. The V call is TRBV5-1, the J call TRBJ2-7; 9 bases align to TRBD1. The ends lost 3 bases at V and 5 bases at J; junction bases unmatched: 9. Germline V gives CDR1 SGHRS, CDR2 YFSETQ. This CDR3 spans 15 amino acids. The CDR3 reads CASSSAGTGSNEQYF. DNA of the CDR3: TGCGCCAGCAGCTCGGCCGGGACAGGGAGTAACGAGCAGTACTTC.

This clonotype was picked up a small number of times. J is TRBJ2-2 and V is TRBV7-3; D is uncertain. CDR3 size: 15 residues. CDR1 and CDR2 (germline): SGHTA, FQGTGA. V was cut by 3 bases and J by 5 bases, with 13 bases left in between. CDR3 in DNA: TGTGCCAGCAGCTTTGGTTCGACGGGTACCGGGGAGCTGTTTTTT. Translation: CASSFGSTGTGELFF.

On this clonotype itself: With a much larger clone just one base away, this may be a read error. The chain has TRBV9 and TRBJ1-6; D call uncertain. This CDR3 comprises 14 residues. Germline loops: CDR1 SGDLS, CDR2 YYNGEE. CDR3 sequence (DNA): TGTACCAGCAGCCCTCGCGACGGTTATTCACCCCTCCACTTT. Translation gives CTSSPRDGYSPLHF.

The sample holds many counts of this clonotype. This chain uses TRBV18 with TRBJ2-4; perhaps D is TRBD1 or TRBD2 (5 bases each). Germline CDR1 and CDR2: KGHSH and LQKENI. The V gene lost 4 bases and the J gene lost 4 bases, with 20 bases spanning the gap. The CDR3 sequence is 17 residues long. In DNA form, the CDR3 reads TGTGCCAGCTCACAATTTGGGGACGGTGGATCGAAAAACATTCAGTACTTC. This codes for CASSQFGDGGSKNIQYF.

This clonotype was counted many times. The chain is built from TRBV5-1 and TRBJ1-2, with 9 bases identical to TRBD1. Trimming removed 3 bases from V and 5 bases from J; junction bases left unmatched: 8. Germline CDR1 is SGHRS and CDR2 is YFSETQ. The CDR3 loop spans 15 amino acids. CDR3 sequence reads: CASSSGTGQRYGYTF. CDR3 sequence (DNA): TGCGCCAGCAGCTCCGGGACAGGGCAGCGTTATGGCTACACCTTC.

The chain couples TRBV14 to TRBJ2-3; possibly TRBD1 or TRBD2 for D (5 bases each). CDR3 length: 15 residues. Looked up from germline, CDR1 is SGHDN and CDR2 is FVKESK. V was clipped by 8 bases and J by 3 bases, with 18 bases between them. CDR3 residues: CASGELKGTTDTQYF. CDR3 DNA: TGTGCCAGCGGGGAGCTCAAGGGGACGACAGATACGCAGTATTTT. Variable domain in full (rest from reference TRBV14 and TRBJ2-3): EAGVTQFPSHSVIEKGQTVTLRCDPISGHDNLYWYRRVMGKEIKFLLHFVKESKQDESGMPNNRFLAERTGGTYSTLKVQPAELEDSGVYFCASGELKGTTDTQYFGPGTRLTVL.

This clonotype showed up many times. The chain uses TRBV29-1 and TRBJ2-1; D gene ambiguous. This CDR3 spans 11 amino acids. Per germline, CDR1 SQVTM and CDR2 ANQGSEA. For the CDR3, the DNA is TGCAGTGAGAGGTCCTACAATGAGCAGTTCTTC. Protein sequence: CSERSYNEQFF.

This clonotype appeared once. A single base separates this from a much larger clone, so it may be a read error. The V and J genes are TRBV10-2 and TRBJ2-5, with D hard to call. This CDR3 region has 13 residues. CDR1 WSHSY and CDR2 SAAADI come from the germline V gene. The CDR3 DNA reads TGCGCCAGCAGTGTGGAGCGACCAGAGTCCCAGTACTTC. Encoded protein: CASSVERPESQYF.

The chain joins TRBV30 to TRBJ2-2, with 13 bases that match TRBD2. The CDR3 runs to 16 residues. The germline V gene encodes CDR1 GTSNPN and CDR2 SVGIG (reference sequence). With 5 bases clipped from V and 4 bases from J, the junction kept 7 bases outside the gene matches. CDR3 residues: CAWGLAGATGTGELFF. CDR3 DNA sequence: TGTGCCTGGGGACTAGCGGGGGCAACGGGCACCGGGGAGCTGTTTTTT.

The CDR3 reads CASSREQLHSYNEQFF. In nucleotides, the CDR3 is TGTGCCAGCAGCCGCGAACAACTCCACTCCTACAATGAGCAGTTCTTC. The chain is built from TRBV14 and TRBJ2-1; D remains unclear. The CDR3 is 16 residues long. Germline V gene data show CDR1 as SGHDN and CDR2 as FVKESK. Between the trimmed V and J ends, which lost 4 bases and 0 bases, there was a span of 13 bases.

The chain joins TRBV20-1 to TRBJ1-6; 8 nucleotides match TRBD1. V dropped 4 bases and J dropped 7; count of bases not matched to a gene: 15. Looked up from germline, CDR1 is DFQATT and CDR2 is SNEGSKA (reference sequence). The CDR3 runs 17 residues. The CDR3 DNA reads TGCAGTGCTATACAGGGGGGCGCGATTCCCTTCAATTCACCCCTCCACTTT. Translation: CSAIQGGAIPFNSPLHF.

This clonotype was picked up many times. V usage is TRBV4-3 and J usage is TRBJ2-7, with a possible D match to TRBD1 (6 bases). The germline CDR1 and CDR2 sequences are LGHNA and YSLEER. The CDR3 covers 14 residues. Trimming removed 0 bases at V and 6 bases at J, with 12 bases between. The CDR3 DNA follows: TGCGCCAGCAGCCAAGATCGTGGGGGCTCCGAGCAGTACTTC. Translation gives CASSQDRGGSEQYF.

At least ten counts were recorded for this clonotype. This chain uses TRBV10-3 with TRBJ1-5; no clear D. The germline V gene has CDR1 ENHRY and CDR2 SYGVKD. Trimming stripped 6 bases from V and 0 bases from J, with 9 bases between. The CDR3 sequence is 14 residues long. This CDR3 is CAISPELSNQPQHF. In DNA, the CDR3 is TGTGCCATCAGCCCTGAACTTAGCAATCAGCCCCAGCATTTT.

This clonotype was seen a few times. CDR3 amino acids: CASGTDVGTDTQYF. The CDR3 DNA is TGTGCCAGCGGTACCGACGTCGGGACGGATACGCAGTATTTT. This chain connects TRBV12-3 or TRBV12-4 to TRBJ2-3; the D call may be TRBD1 or TRBD2 (5 bases each). CDR3 length equals 14 residues. V shed 8 bases and J shed 6 bases, with 18 bases lying between them.

V usage is TRBV7-2 and J usage is TRBJ2-3, with D unresolved. Germline loops: CDR1 SGHTA, CDR2 FQGNSA. Trimming cost V 5 bases and J 2 bases, with 8 bases left between them. This CDR3 spans 13 amino acids. CDR3 protein: CASSPPPTDTQYF. For the CDR3, the DNA is TGTGCCAGCAGCCCCCCCCCCACAGATACGCAGTATTTT. Using reference TRBV7-2 and TRBJ2-3 for the parts outside the CDR3, the full variable domain is GAGVSQSPSNKVTEKGKDVELRCDPISGHTALYWYRQSLGQGLEFLIYFQGNSAPDKSGLPSDRFSAERTGGSVSTLTIQRTQQEDSAVYLCASSPPPTDTQYFGPGTRLTVL.

The sample holds one count of this clonotype. The rearrangement uses TRBV7-9 and TRBJ1-1; D unresolved. V was shortened by 1 base and J by 5 bases, with 8 bases between the two germline ends. Germline CDR1 SEHNR, CDR2 FQNEAQ (reference sequence). The CDR3 runs to 13 residues. In nucleotides, the CDR3 is TGTGCCAGCAGCTTAGGCCTTCGGACTGAAGCTTTCTTT. This gives the protein CASSLGLRTEAFF.

The chain combines TRBV5-4 with TRBJ2-3; 10 bases align to TRBD2. Germline V gives CDR1 SGHNT, CDR2 YYREEE (reference sequence). This CDR3 spans 15 amino acids. J was trimmed by 5 bases and V by 3 bases; bases with no gene match: 6. CDR3 loop: CASSSSGGVRDTQYF. CDR3 DNA sequence: TGTGCCAGCAGCTCAAGCGGGGGGGTAAGAGATACGCAGTATTTT.

This clonotype was recorded at least ten times. The chain links TRBV5-5 to TRBJ1-5; D uncertain. This CDR3 region has 13 residues. The V end lost 4 bases, the J end lost 0 bases, and 5 bases lay between the germline ends. From germline, CDR1 is SGHKS and CDR2 YYEKEE (reference sequence). In DNA form, the CDR3 reads TGTGCCAGCAGCCTTTTTAGCAATCAGCCCCAGCATTTT. The encoded protein is CASSLFSNQPQHF.

This clonotype has a count of ten or more. The J gene is TRBJ2-3, the V gene TRBV7-2, with D maybe TRBD1 (6 bases). The CDR3 is made up of 13 amino acids. Germline values: CDR1 SGHTA, CDR2 FQGNSA. V was cut by 3 bases and J by 5 bases, with 9 bases left in between. CDR3 sequence reads: CASSFTGIDTQYF. The CDR3 nucleotides read TGTGCCAGCAGCTTCACAGGGATAGATACGCAGTATTTT. The full variable domain, its missing parts supplied by reference TRBV7-2 and TRBJ2-3, is GAGVSQSPSNKVTEKGKDVELRCDPISGHTALYWYRQSLGQGLEFLIYFQGNSAPDKSGLPSDRFSAERTGGSVSTLTIQRTQQEDSAVYLCASSFTGIDTQYFGPGTRLTVL.

This clonotype came up a few times. V and J are TRBV29-1 and TRBJ2-5; no firm D call. V was clipped by 4 bases and J by 4 bases, with 7 bases between them. The V gene's germline CDR1 is SQVTM and CDR2 ANQGSEA. The CDR3 loop spans 11 amino acids. The CDR3, as DNA: TGCAGCGTTGTCTGGCTAGAGACCCAGTACTTC. Protein product: CSVVWLETQYF. Full variable domain (remainder filled in from reference TRBV29-1 and TRBJ2-5): SAVISQKPSRDICQRGTSLTIQCQVDSQVTMMFWYRQQPGQSLTLIATANQGSEATYESGFVIDKFPISRPNLTFSTLTVSNMSPEDSSIYLCSVVWLETQYFGPGTRLLVL.

The sample holds a few counts of this clonotype. The chain is built from TRBV11-2 and TRBJ2-1, with 14 bases identical to TRBD2. Germline CDR1 reads SGHAT; CDR2 reads FQNNGV. CDR3 length: 14 residues. J gave up 9 bases and V 7 bases, and 5 bases lay outside the gene matches. CDR3 in amino acids: CASTGLAGGIEQFF. The CDR3 coding sequence is TGTGCCAGCACCGGACTAGCGGGGGGAATTGAGCAGTTCTTC.

As regards this clonotype: A read error may be the cause here, since a much bigger clone is one base away. V gene TRBV18 combines with J gene TRBJ1-6; the D gene is possibly TRBD1 (5 bases). Per germline, CDR1 KGHSH and CDR2 LQKENI. CDR3 size: 14 residues. CDR3 nucleotides: TGTGGCAGCTCACCACAGACAGCTAATTCACCCCTCCACTTT. This translates into CGSSPQTANSPLHF.

This clonotype has ten or more counts. The chain joins TRBV15 to TRBJ1-5, with D uncertain. The germline CDR1 and CDR2 sequences are LNHNV and YYDKDF (reference sequence). The CDR3 sequence is 16 residues long. The V end lost 2 bases, the J end lost 5 bases, and 16 bases lay between the germline ends. The CDR3 is CATSRPPMGGDQPQHF. CDR3 DNA sequence: TGTGCCACCAGCAGACCCCCTATGGGTGGGGATCAGCCCCAGCATTTT.

This clonotype appeared many times. The chain joins TRBV2 to TRBJ1-5; possible D gene TRBD1, 5 bases. Germline V gene sequence: CDR1 SNHLY, CDR2 FYNNEI. The V and J ends lost 7 bases and 7 bases respectively, with 14 bases between them. The CDR3 length is 13 residues. The CDR3 sequence is CASNKGRTQPQHF. DNA for the CDR3: TGTGCCAGCAACAAGGGCAGGACACAGCCCCAGCATTTT.

This clonotype showed up many times. V usage is TRBV18 and J usage is TRBJ2-2; no clear D. The CDR3 has 14 residues. Germline loops: CDR1 KGHSH, CDR2 LQKENI. Trimming left V 3 bases short and J 7 bases short, with 12 bases between. Here the CDR3 DNA reads TGTGCCAGCTCACCGGGCCGGGCCCTCGGGGAGCTGTTTTTT. Protein product: CASSPGRALGELFF.

On this clonotype itself: A much larger clone sits a single nucleotide away, making a read error possible. J is TRBJ2-3 and V is TRBV18, with 8 bases fitting TRBD1. This CDR3 region has 15 residues. Trimming at V came to 5 bases and at J to 5 bases, leaving 9 bases not matched to a gene. Germline assignment: CDR1 KGHSH and CDR2 LQKENI. For the CDR3, the DNA is TGTGCCAGCTCAACCCTGTCAGGGGGCATAGATACGCAGTATTTT. Translated, it gives CASSTLSGGIDTQYF.